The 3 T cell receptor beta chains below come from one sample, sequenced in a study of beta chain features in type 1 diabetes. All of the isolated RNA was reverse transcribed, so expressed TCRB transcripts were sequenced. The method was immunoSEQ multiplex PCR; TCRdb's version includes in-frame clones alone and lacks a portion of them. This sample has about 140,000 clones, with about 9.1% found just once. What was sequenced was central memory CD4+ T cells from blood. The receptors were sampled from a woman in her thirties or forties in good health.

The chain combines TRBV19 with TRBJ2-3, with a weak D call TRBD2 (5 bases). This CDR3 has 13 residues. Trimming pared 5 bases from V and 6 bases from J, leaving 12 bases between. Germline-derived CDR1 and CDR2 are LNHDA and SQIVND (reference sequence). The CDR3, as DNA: TGTGCCAGTAGTGCCGGGAATTTGGATACGCAGTATTTT. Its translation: CASSAGNLDTQYF.

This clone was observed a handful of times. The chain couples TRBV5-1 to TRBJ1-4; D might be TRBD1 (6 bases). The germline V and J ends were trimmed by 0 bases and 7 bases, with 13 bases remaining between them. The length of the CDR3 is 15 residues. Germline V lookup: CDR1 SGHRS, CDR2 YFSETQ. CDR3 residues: CASSLDGTNTEKLFF. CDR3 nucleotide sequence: TGCGCCAGCAGCTTGGATGGGACAAATACTGAAAAACTGTTTTTT.

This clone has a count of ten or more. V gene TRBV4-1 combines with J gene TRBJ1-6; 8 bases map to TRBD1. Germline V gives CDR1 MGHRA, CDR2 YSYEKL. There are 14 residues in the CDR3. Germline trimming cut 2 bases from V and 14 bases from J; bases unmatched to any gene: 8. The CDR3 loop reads CASSQTGTGLALHF. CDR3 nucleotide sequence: TGCGCCAGCAGCCAAACAGGGACAGGCTTGGCCCTCCACTTT.